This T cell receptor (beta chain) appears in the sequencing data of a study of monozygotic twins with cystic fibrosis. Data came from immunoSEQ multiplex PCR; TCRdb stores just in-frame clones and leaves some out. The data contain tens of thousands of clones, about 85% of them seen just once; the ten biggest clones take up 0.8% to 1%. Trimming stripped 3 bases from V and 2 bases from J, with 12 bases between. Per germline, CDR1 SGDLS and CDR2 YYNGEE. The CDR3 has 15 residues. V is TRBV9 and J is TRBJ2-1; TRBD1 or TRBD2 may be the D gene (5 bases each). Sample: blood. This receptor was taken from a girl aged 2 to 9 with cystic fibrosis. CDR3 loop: CASSGTGTTYNEQFF. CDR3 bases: TGTGCCAGCAGCGGAACCGGGACCACCTACAATGAGCAGTTCTTC.